Shown below are 17 T cell receptor beta chains from a single sample sequenced in a study of OX40 agonist ivuxolimab in advanced cancers. The table came from immunoSEQ multiplex PCR; TCRdb's copy has only in-frame clones and leaves some out. Among about 28,000 clones, about 80% were seen once, and the ten largest hold over 8.5%. The specimen comprised CD4+ or CD8+ T cells sorted from blood, sampled in a trial of the OX40 agonist ivuxolimab. Receptors originate from an adult with an advanced solid tumor such as melanoma, head and neck, liver or kidney cancer.

The chain is built from TRBV7-3 and TRBJ2-7; a weak D match, TRBD2 (6 bases). CDR1 is SGHTA and CDR2 is FQGTGA in the germline V gene. Deletions cut 2 bases from V and 3 bases from J, with 11 bases between. The CDR3 runs 14 residues. The chain's CDR3 is CASSLAGTVYEQYF. The CDR3 DNA is TGTGCCAGCAGCTTAGCGGGGACGGTCTACGAGCAGTACTTC.

The rearrangement uses TRBV7-2 and TRBJ1-2, with D unclear. Looked up from germline, CDR1 is SGHTA and CDR2 is FQGNSA. The CDR3 is 14 residues long. The V end was cut by 7 bases, the J end by 0 bases, with 12 bases between. The DNA for the CDR3 is TGTGCCAGCACACCAGAACCAACTAACTATGGCTACACCTTC. It yields the protein CASTPEPTNYGYTF.

The chain uses TRBV4-1 and TRBJ2-1, with 14 bases identical to TRBD2. The CDR3 runs 18 residues. Trimming removed 4 bases from V and 0 bases from J; junction bases left unmatched: 5. The germline gives CDR1 MGHRA, CDR2 YSYEKL. The CDR3 spells CASSRLAGGPGSYNEQFF. The CDR3, as DNA: TGCGCCAGCAGCCGACTAGCGGGGGGGCCGGGCTCCTACAATGAGCAGTTCTTC.

The rearrangement uses TRBV7-2 and TRBJ2-4; 12 positions match TRBD1. Germline assignment: CDR1 SGHTA and CDR2 FQGNSA. After removal of 5 bases from V and 7 bases from J, the junction contained 12 bases not matched to a gene. This CDR3 is built from 17 residues. CDR3 residues: CASSHPGQGAQGNIQYF. The CDR3 DNA follows: TGTGCCAGCAGCCACCCGGGACAGGGGGCCCAGGGGAACATTCAGTACTTC.

V and J are TRBV19 and TRBJ2-2; TRBD1 is a possible D gene (5 bases). Germline V gives CDR1 LNHDA, CDR2 SQIVND (reference sequence). V lost 9 bases to trimming and J lost 8 bases, with 16 bases between them. The length of the CDR3 is 13 residues. In nucleotides, the CDR3 is TGTGCCAGCAGACCCAAACCAGGGGGGGAGCTGTTTTTT. Its translation is CASRPKPGGELFF.

The chain employs TRBV7-9 and TRBJ2-3, with 9 bases identical to TRBD2. V dropped 6 bases and J dropped 0; count of bases not matched to a gene: 4. CDR1 and CDR2 from the germline V gene are SEHNR and FQNEAQ (reference sequence). The CDR3 consists of 15 residues. For the CDR3, the DNA is TGTGCCAGCAGGTCGGGACTAGCTAGCACAGATACGCAGTATTTT. The encoded protein is CASRSGLASTDTQYF.

J is TRBJ2-1 and V is TRBV7-9, with 7 bases fitting TRBD2. The germline gives CDR1 SEHNR, CDR2 FQNEAQ (reference sequence). The CDR3 spans 15 residues. V lost 6 bases and J lost 4; bases outside the gene matches: 9. For the CDR3, the DNA is TGTGCCAGCAGTCGGTCCGGCGGGGGATACAATGAGCAGTTCTTC. It codes for CASSRSGGGYNEQFF.

The chain carries TRBV7-3 and TRBJ1-2, with 7 bases matching TRBD1. The CDR3 runs to 12 residues. Looked up from germline, CDR1 is SGHTA and CDR2 is FQGTGA. V lost 4 bases, J lost 8 bases, and 4 bases stayed unmatched. The CDR3 DNA follows: TGTGCCAGCAGCTCTACAGGGGTCGGCTACACCTTC. This encodes CASSSTGVGYTF.

This clone showed up just a few times. The rearrangement joins TRBV25-1 to TRBJ1-2; D remains ambiguous. There are 14 residues in the CDR3. Germline CDR1 MGHDK, CDR2 SYGVNS. Trimming cost V 3 bases and J 8 bases, with 16 bases left between them. The CDR3 DNA is TGTGCCAGCAGTGACACGGGGTTTAGTGGAGGCTACACCTTC. Translated, it gives CASSDTGFSGGYTF.

This chain connects TRBV7-9 to TRBJ2-7, with 10 bases aligning to TRBD1. The CDR3 length is 15 residues. The trim removed 6 bases at V and 1 base at J, leaving 6 bases unmatched. CDR1 and CDR2 (germline): SEHNR, FQNEAQ (reference sequence). CDR3 bases: TGTGCCAGCAGTTCTGGGACAGGGGTATCCTACGAGCAGTACTTC. It specifies CASSSGTGVSYEQYF.

This rearrangement joins TRBV6-5 to TRBJ2-4; 7 bases are a match to TRBD1. CDR1 is MNHEY, CDR2 SVGAGI, per germline. This CDR3 is 16 amino acids long. The V gene end was trimmed by 8 bases and the J gene end by 7 bases; junction bases not matched to a gene: 17. The CDR3 sequence: CASGSSERGQWNIQYF. For the CDR3, the DNA is TGTGCCAGCGGTTCCTCAGAGAGGGGGCAATGGAACATTCAGTACTTC.

This chain joins TRBV6-6 and TRBJ1-5, with TRBD1 as a possible D gene (6 bases). V lost 4 bases and J lost 2, with 9 bases in between. There are 14 residues in the CDR3. CDR1 and CDR2 (germline): MNHNY, SVGAGI (reference sequence). In DNA form, the CDR3 reads TGTGCCAGCAGTTCTCAGGGGCGCAATCAGCCCCAGCATTTT. Translation: CASSSQGRNQPQHF.

This clone was seen a handful of times. This CDR3 reads CASSIGGLVNTEAFF. The CDR3 DNA reads as TGTGCCAGTAGTATAGGGGGTCTAGTGAACACTGAAGCTTTCTTT. The J gene is TRBJ1-1, the V gene TRBV19; D is uncertain. Germline CDR1 LNHDA, CDR2 SQIVND (reference sequence). V was clipped by 1 base and J by 0 bases, with 9 bases between them. The CDR3 is 15 residues long.

The gene calls are TRBV2 and TRBJ1-6; D might be TRBD1 (5 bases). The CDR3 runs to 14 residues. Germline V lookup: CDR1 SNHLY, CDR2 FYNNEI. The V end lost 4 bases, the J end lost 15 bases, and 19 bases lay between the germline ends. CDR3 bases: TGTGCCAGCAGTGGCGGTGGGGCGTGGGATGGCCTCCACTTT. This codes for CASSGGGAWDGLHF.

The chain is built from TRBV7-6 and TRBJ1-2; no clear D. The CDR3 length is 14 residues. Germline values: CDR1 SGHVS, CDR2 FNYEAQ. V was cut by 4 bases and J by 8 bases, with 17 bases left in between. CDR3: CASSSTGTRGGYTF. Here the CDR3 DNA reads TGTGCCAGCAGCTCCACGGGCACCCGGGGAGGCTACACCTTC.

This sequence joins TRBV6-5 and TRBJ2-3, with TRBD2 matching 7 bases. Losses at the gene ends were 5 bases for V and 6 bases for J; bases not matched to a gene: 11. The CDR3 runs 15 residues. The germline gives CDR1 MNHEY, CDR2 SVGAGI. The DNA for the CDR3 is TGTGCCAGCAGTCCACTAGCGTTGGGTATGGATACGCAGTATTTT. It codes for CASSPLALGMDTQYF.

This clone has just a few counts. This chain uses TRBV7-6 with TRBJ2-7, with 8 bases that match TRBD1. Germline V gene data show CDR1 as SGHVS and CDR2 as FNYEAQ. V was pared by 5 bases and J by 0 bases, with 6 bases of the junction left unmatched. This CDR3 is built from 15 residues. DNA of the CDR3: TGTGCCAGCAGCCAAGACAGGGGCCCCTCCTACGAGCAGTACTTC. Its translation is CASSQDRGPSYEQYF. Drawing the rest from reference TRBV7-6 and TRBJ2-7, the complete variable domain is GAGVSQSPRYKVTKRGQDVALRCDPISGHVSLYWYRQALGQGPEFLTYFNYEAQQDKSGLPNDRFSAERPEGSISTLTIQRTEQRDSAMYRCASSQDRGPSYEQYFGPGTRLTVT.